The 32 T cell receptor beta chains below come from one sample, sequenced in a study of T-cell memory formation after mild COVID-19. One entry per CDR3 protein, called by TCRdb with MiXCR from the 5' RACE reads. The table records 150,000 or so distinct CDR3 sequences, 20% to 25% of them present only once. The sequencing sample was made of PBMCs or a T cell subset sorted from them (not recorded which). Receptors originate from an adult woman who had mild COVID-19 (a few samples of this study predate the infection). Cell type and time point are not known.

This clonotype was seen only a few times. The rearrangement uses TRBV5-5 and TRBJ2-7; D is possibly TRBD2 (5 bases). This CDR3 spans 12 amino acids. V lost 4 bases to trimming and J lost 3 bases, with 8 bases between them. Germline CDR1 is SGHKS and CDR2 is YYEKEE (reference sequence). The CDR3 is CASSPGNYEQYF. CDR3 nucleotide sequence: TGTGCCAGCAGCCCGGGGAACTACGAGCAGTACTTC.

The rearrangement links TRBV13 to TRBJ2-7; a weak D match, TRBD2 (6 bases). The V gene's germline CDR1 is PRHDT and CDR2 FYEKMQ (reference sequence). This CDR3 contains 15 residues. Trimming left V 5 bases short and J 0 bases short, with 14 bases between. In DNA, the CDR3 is TGTGCCAGCAGCCCGGGAGCGGCCAGCTCCTACGAGCAGTACTTC. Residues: CASSPGAASSYEQYF. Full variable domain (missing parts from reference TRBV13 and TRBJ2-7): AAGVIQSPRHLIKEKRETATLKCYPIPRHDTVYWYQQGPGQDPQFLISFYEKMQSDKGSIPDRFSAQQFSDYHSELNMSSLELGDSALYFCASSPGAASSYEQYFGPGTRLTVT.

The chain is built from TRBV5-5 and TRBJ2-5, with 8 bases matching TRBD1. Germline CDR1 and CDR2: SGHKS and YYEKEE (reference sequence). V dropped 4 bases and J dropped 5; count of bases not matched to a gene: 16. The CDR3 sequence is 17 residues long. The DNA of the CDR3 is TGTGCCAGCAGCCCCAGGACAGGGACGTCCCGAACGGAGACCCAGTACTTC. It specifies CASSPRTGTSRTETQYF. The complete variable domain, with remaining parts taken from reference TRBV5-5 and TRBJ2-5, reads DAGVTQSPTHLIKTRGQQVTLRCSPISGHKSVSWYQQVLGQGPQFIFQYYEKEERGRGNFPDRFSARQFPNYSSELNVNALLLGDSALYLCASSPRTGTSRTETQYFGPGTRLLVL.

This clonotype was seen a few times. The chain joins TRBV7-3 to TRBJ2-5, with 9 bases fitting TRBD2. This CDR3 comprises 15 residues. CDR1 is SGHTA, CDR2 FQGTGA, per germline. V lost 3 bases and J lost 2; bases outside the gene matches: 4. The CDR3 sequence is CASSLGSGGQETQYF. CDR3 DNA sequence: TGTGCCAGCAGCTTGGGTAGCGGGGGTCAAGAGACCCAGTACTTC.

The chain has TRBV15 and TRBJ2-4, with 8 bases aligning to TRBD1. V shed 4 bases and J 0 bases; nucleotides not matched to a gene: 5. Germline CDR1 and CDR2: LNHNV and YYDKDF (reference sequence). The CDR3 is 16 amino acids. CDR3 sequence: CATSTRQGLAKNIQYF. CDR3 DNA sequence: TGTGCCACCAGCACCCGACAGGGGTTAGCCAAAAACATTCAGTACTTC.

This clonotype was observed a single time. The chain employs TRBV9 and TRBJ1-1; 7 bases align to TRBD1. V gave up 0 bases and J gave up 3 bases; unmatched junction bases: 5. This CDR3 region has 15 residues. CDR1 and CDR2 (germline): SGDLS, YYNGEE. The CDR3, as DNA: TGTGCCAGCAGCGTAGCCAGGGGGAGAGACACTGAAGCTTTCTTT. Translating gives CASSVARGRDTEAFF.

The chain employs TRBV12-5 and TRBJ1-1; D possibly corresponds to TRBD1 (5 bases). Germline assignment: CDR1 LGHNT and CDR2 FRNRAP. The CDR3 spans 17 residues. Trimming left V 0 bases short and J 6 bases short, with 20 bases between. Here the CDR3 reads CASGLVFGTDWRAEAFF. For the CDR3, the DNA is TGTGCTAGTGGTTTGGTGTTCGGGACGGATTGGCGGGCTGAAGCTTTCTTT.

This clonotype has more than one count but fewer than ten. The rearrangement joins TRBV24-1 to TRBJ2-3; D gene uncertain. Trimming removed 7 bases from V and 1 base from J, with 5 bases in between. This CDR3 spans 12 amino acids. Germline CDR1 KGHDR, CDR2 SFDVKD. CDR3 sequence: CATSIGTDTQYF. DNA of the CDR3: TGTGCCACCAGCATTGGCACAGATACGCAGTATTTT.

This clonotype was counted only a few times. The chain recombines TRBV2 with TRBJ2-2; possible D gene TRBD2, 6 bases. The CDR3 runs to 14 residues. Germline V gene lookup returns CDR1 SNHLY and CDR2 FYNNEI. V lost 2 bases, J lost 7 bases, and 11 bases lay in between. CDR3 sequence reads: CASSETSSYGELFF. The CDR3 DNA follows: TGTGCCAGCAGTGAAACTAGCTCCTACGGGGAGCTGTTTTTT.

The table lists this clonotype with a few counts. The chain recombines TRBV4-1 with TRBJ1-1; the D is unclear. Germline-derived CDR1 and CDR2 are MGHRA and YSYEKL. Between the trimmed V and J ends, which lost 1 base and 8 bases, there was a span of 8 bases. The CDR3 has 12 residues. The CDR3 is CASSQGVQEAFF. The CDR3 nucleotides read TGCGCCAGCAGCCAAGGTGTCCAGGAAGCTTTCTTT.

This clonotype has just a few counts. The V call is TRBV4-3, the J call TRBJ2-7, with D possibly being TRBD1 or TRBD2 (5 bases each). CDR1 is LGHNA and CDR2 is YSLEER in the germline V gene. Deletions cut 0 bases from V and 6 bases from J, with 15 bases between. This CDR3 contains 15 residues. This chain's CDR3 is CASSQEGAQAGEQYF. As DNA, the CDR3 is TGCGCCAGCAGCCAAGAAGGGGCTCAGGCGGGCGAGCAGTACTTC.

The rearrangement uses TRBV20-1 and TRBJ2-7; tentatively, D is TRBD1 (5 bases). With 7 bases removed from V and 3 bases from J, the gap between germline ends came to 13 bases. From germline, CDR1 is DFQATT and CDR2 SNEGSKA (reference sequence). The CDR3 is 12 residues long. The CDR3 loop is CSVQGPGYEQYF. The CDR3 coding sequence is TGCAGTGTTCAGGGCCCCGGCTACGAGCAGTACTTC.

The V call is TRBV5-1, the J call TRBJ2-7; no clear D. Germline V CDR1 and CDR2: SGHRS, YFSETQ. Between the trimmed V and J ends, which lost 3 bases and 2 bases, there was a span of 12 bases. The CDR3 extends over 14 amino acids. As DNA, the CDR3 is TGCGCCAGCAGCTCGGACGGGCGGCCCTACGAGCAGTACTTC. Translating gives CASSSDGRPYEQYF.

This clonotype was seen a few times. CDR3 sequence reads: CASSDGVANQPQHF. DNA for the CDR3: TGTGCCAGCAGCGACGGGGTGGCCAATCAGCCCCAGCATTTT. The chain is built from TRBV9 and TRBJ1-5; no clear D. Looked up from germline, CDR1 is SGDLS and CDR2 is YYNGEE. This CDR3 region has 14 residues. Trimming left V 3 bases short and J 3 bases short, with 10 bases between.

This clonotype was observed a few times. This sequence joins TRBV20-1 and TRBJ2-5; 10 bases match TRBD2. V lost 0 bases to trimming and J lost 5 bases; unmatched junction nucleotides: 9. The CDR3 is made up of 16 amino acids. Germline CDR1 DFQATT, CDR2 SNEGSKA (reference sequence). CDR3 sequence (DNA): TGCAGTGCTAGAGATCGCCAGCGGGGGGGCCTGGAGACCCAGTACTTC. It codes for CSARDRQRGGLETQYF.

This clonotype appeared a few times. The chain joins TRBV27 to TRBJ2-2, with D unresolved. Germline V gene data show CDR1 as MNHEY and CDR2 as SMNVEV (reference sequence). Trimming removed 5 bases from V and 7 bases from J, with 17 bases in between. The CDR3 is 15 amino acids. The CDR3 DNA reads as TGTGCCAGCAGTCCGGGTTCCCCTCAAGTCGGGGAGCTGTTTTTT. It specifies CASSPGSPQVGELFF.

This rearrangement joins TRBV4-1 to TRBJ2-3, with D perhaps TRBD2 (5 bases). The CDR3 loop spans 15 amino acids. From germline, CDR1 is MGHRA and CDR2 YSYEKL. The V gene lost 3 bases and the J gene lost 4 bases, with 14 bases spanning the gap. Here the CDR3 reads CASSHPPAGADTQYF. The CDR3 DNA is TGCGCCAGCAGCCATCCCCCGGCGGGCGCAGATACGCAGTATTTT.

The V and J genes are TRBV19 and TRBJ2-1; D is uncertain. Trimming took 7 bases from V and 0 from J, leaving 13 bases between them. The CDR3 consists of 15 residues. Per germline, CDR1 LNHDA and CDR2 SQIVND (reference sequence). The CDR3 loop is CASTESSSSYNEQFF. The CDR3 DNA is TGTGCCAGTACCGAATCCTCCAGCTCCTACAATGAGCAGTTCTTC.

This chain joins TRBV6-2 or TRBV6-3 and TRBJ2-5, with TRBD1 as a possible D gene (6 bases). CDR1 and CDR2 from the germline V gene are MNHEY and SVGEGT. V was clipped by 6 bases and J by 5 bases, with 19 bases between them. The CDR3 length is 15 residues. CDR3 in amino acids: CASSVGTPFGETQYF. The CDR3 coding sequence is TGTGCCAGCAGCGTCGGGACACCATTCGGGGAGACCCAGTACTTC.

The DNA for the CDR3 is TGTGCCAGTTTCGACCTGGACCTGCGGACAAGGGGGTACGAGCAGTACTTC. Amino acids: CASFDLDLRTRGYEQYF. The V gene is TRBV6-1, the J gene TRBJ2-7, with a possible D match to TRBD1 (6 bases). The CDR3 sequence is 17 residues long. Trimming removed 9 bases at V and 4 bases at J, with 28 bases between. Germline CDR1 MNHNS, CDR2 SASEGT.

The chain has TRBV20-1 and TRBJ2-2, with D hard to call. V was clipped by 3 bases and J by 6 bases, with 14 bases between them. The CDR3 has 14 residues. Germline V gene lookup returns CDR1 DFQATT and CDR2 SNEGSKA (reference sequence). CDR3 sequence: CSARVLGNPGELFF. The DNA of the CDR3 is TGCAGTGCTAGGGTGTTAGGCAACCCCGGGGAGCTGTTTTTT.

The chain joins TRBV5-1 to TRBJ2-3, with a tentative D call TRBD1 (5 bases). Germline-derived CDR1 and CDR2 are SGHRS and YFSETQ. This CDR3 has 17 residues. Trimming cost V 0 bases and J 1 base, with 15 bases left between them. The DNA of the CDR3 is TGCGCCAGCAGCTTGGAGACAGCTCTGCACGGCACAGATACGCAGTATTTT. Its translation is CASSLETALHGTDTQYF.

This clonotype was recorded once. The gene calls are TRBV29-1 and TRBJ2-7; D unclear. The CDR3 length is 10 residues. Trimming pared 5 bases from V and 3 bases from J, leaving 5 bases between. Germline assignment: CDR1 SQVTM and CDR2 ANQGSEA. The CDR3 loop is CSVFSYEQYF. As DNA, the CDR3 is TGCAGCGTTTTCAGCTACGAGCAGTACTTC.

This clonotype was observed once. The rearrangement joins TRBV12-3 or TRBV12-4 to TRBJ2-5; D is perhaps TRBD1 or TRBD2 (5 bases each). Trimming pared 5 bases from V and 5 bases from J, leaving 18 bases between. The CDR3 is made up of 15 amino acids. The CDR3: CASSPRDPPAETQYF. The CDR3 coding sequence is TGTGCCAGCAGTCCCAGGGACCCTCCCGCGGAGACCCAGTACTTC.

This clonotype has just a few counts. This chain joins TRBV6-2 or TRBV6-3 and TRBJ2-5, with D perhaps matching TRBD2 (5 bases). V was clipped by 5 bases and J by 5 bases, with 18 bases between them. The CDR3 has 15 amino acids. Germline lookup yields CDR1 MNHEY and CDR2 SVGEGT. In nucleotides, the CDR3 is TGTGCCAGCAGTACGCCAGCGGTTTGGAAGGAGACCCAGTACTTC. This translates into CASSTPAVWKETQYF.

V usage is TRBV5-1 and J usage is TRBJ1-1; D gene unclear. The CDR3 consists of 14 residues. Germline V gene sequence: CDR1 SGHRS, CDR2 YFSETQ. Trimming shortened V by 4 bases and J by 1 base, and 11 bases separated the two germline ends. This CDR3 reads CASSPRFGNTEAFF. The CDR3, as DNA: TGCGCCAGCAGCCCCCGGTTTGGGAACACTGAAGCTTTCTTT.

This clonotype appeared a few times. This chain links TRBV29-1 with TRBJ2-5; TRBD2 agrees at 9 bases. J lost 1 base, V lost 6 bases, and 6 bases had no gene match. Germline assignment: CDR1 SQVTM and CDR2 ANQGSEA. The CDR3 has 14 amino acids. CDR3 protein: CSVWTSEFQETQYF. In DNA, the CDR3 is TGCAGCGTCTGGACTAGCGAGTTCCAAGAGACCCAGTACTTC.

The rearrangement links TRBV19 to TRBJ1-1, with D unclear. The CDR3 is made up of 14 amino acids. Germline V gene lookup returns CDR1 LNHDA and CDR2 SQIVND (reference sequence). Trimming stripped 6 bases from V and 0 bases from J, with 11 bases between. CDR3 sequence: CASSQMVVNTEAFF. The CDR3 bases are TGTGCCAGTAGCCAAATGGTGGTGAACACTGAAGCTTTCTTT.

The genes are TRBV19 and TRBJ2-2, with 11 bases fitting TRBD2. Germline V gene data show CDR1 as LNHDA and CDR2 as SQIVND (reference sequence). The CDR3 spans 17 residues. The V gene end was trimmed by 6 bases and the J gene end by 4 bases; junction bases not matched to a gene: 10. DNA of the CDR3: TGTGCCAGTAGGATCCCCCCCGGGACTAGCGGCACCGGGGAGCTGTTTTTT. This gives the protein CASRIPPGTSGTGELFF.

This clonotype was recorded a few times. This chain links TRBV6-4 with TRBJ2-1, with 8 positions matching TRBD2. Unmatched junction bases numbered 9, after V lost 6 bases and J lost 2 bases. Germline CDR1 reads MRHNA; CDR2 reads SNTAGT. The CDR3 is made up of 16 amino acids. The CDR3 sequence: CASSPQPGLAYNEQFF. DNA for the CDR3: TGTGCCAGCAGCCCTCAACCGGGACTAGCCTACAATGAGCAGTTCTTC.

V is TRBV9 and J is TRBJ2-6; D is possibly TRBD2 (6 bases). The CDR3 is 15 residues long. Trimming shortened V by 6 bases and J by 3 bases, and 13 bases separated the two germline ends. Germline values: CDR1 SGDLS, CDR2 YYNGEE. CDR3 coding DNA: TGTGCCAGCACCCCCGGGAGCTTTGGGGCCAACGTCCTGACTTTC. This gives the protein CASTPGSFGANVLTF.

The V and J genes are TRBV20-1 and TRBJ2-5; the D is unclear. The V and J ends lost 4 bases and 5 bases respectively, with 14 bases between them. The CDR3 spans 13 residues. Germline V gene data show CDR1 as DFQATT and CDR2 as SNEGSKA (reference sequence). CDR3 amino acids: CSAIIPAWETQYF. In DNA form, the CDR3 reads TGCAGTGCTATTATCCCAGCTTGGGAGACCCAGTACTTC.